Sequencing of this TCR beta chain was carried out in a study of T cell repertoires in cytomegalovirus infection. Whole-study context: Public TCR beta signatures provided an indication of both CMV infection and a matching HLA type.

Findings of the study overall: What dominated the ex vivo response were HLA-C-restricted CMV-specific TCR beta clonotypes. Summed frequency of public TCR beta families distinguished CMV carriers with the relevant HLA.

One entry per CDR3 protein, called by TCRdb with MiXCR from the reads. Counted here are nearly 450,000 distinct CDR3 sequences, about 33% occurring once; the ten biggest clones make up approximately 15%. CDR3 length: 12 amino acids. The V end lost 6 bases, the J end lost 6 bases, and 10 bases lay between the germline ends. Germline-derived CDR1 and CDR2 are SGHKS and YYEKEE (reference sequence). On this clonotype itself: The antigen is unknown.

This receptor was identified in a human donor in good health (CMV status not recorded). Some clones in this sample may be carry-over from other donors' samples. V gene TRBV5-5 combines with J gene TRBJ1-5; TRBD1 might be the D (6 bases). Material: PBMCs. CDR3 in DNA: TGTGCCAGCAACAAACAGGGTCAGCCCCAGCATTTT. This translates into CASNKQGQPQHF.